The source of this T cell receptor (beta chain) is a study of T cell changes during pregnancy in multiple sclerosis. Clones were read by immunoSEQ multiplex PCR, and TCRdb kept only the in-frame ones, dropping some. The repertoire consists of more than 35,000 clones, with approximately 93% occurring once and the leading ten covering about 8%. From germline, CDR1 is LNHDA and CDR2 SQIVND (reference sequence). The CDR3 is made up of 14 amino acids. V lost 5 bases to trimming and J lost 6 bases, with 16 bases between them. The sample in question was CD8+ T cells from peripheral blood mononuclear cells, obtained in the third trimester of pregnancy. The source of this sequence is a female donor with multiple sclerosis, enrolled in a pregnancy study. The chain joins TRBV19 to TRBJ1-2; weak D call: TRBD1 (5 bases). CDR3: CASSPFGGLHGYTF. The CDR3 region has the DNA TGTGCCAGTAGTCCCTTCGGGGGACTTCATGGCTACACCTTC.